This T cell receptor beta chain was identified during a study of blood T cell repertoires in COVID-19. The V and J ends lost 3 bases and 2 bases, in that order; junction bases with no gene match: 4. The CDR3 covers 15 residues. Germline V CDR1 and CDR2: SNHLY, FYNNEI. Per the original methods: Amplified reference gene primers provided the basis for estimating nucleated cell counts. Libraries were prepared by immunoSEQ multiplex PCR; TCRdb keeps only in-frame clonotypes and omits some of them. D and trimming were read from the DNA, whereas the V and J calls and clone size are those reported in that table. The sample lists roughly 230,000 clones; 70% to 85% were seen once.

The sample consisted of PBMCs or T cells enriched from blood (not recorded which). V and J are TRBV2 and TRBJ2-7; 10 bases match TRBD1. The receptor was derived from a woman aged 55-69 years who had recovered from COVID-19. This CDR3 reads CASSEGQGPTYEQYF. The DNA of the CDR3 is TGTGCCAGCAGTGAGGGACAGGGGCCGACCTACGAGCAGTACTTC.